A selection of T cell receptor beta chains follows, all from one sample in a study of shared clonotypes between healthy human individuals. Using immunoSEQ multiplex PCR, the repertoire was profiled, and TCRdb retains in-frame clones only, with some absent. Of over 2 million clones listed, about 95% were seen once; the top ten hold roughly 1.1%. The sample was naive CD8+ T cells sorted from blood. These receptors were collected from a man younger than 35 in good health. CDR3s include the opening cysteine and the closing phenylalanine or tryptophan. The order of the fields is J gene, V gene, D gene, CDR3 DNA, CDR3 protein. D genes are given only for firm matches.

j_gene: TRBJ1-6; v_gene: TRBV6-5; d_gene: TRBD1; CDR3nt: TGTGCCAGCAGTTACAGCCTGACAGGGTATTCACCCCTCCACTTT; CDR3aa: CASSYSLTGYSPLHF
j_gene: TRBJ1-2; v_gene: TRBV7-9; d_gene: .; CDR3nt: TGTGCCAGCAGCCCCCCCGCGGCAGGGGAGGGTGGCTACACCTTC; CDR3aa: CASSPPAAGEGGYTF
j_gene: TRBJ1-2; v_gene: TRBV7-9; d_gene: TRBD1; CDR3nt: TGTGCCAGCAGCTCGGACAGGACACCCATTTTTAACTATGGCTACACCTTC; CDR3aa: CASSSDRTPIFNYGYTF
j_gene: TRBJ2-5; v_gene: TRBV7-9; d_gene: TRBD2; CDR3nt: TGTGCCAGCAGCTTTTCGACGGGGGGAAAGGACTTC; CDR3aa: CASSFSTGGKDF
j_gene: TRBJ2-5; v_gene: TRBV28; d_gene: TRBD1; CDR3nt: TGTGCCAGCACCCAAAGTAGGATGGCAGGGGGAGAGACCCAGTACTTC; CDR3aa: CASTQSRMAGGETQYF
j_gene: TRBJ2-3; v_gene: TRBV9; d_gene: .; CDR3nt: TGTGCCAGCAGCACCCTGGAGACGGATACGCAGTATTTT; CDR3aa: CASSTLETDTQYF
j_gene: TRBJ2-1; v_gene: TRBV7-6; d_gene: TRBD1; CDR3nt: TGTGCCAGCAGCTTAAGCCCCGGGACAGCCGACAATGAGCAGTTCTTC; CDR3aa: CASSLSPGTADNEQFF
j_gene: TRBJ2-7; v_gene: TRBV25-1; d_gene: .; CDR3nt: TGTGCCAGCAGTGAATTTAACGAGCAGTACTTC; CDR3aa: CASSEFNEQYF
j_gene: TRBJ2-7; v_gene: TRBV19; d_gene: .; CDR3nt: TGTGCCAGTAGTAATGAGTTGGGATATCCTTACGAGCAGTACTTC; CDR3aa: CASSNELGYPYEQYF
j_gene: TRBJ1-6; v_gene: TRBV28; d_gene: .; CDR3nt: TGTGCCAGCAGTGGAGGGGACGGCTCCTATAATTCACCCCTCCACTTT; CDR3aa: CASSGGDGSYNSPLHF